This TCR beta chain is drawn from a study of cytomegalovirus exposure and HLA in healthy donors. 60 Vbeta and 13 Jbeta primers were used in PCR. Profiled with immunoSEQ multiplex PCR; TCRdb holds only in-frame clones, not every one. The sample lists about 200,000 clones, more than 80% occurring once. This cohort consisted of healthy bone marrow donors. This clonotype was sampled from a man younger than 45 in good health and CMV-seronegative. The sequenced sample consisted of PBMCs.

CDR3 nucleotide sequence: TGTGCCAGCAGCCTCCCGAGACAGGGTCAGGGCTACACCTTC. It specifies CASSLPRQGQGYTF. This chain connects TRBV5-4 to TRBJ1-2; 7 bases agree with TRBD1. The germline CDR1 and CDR2 sequences are SGHNT and YYREEE (reference sequence). This CDR3 has 14 residues. V lost 4 bases to trimming and J lost 8 bases; unmatched junction nucleotides: 11. The variable domain in full, with the rest retrieved from reference TRBV5-4 and TRBJ1-2, is ETGVTQSPTHLIKTRGQQVTLRCSSQSGHNTVSWYQQALGQGPQFIFQYYREEENGRGNFPPRFSGLQFPNYSSELNVNALELDDSALYLCASSLPRQGQGYTFGSGTRLTVV.